Detailed here is one T cell receptor beta chain. The antigen is unknown. Time point: cycle 4 day 1 (C4D1), after less than seven weeks of nivolumab. Each patient relapsed following autologous stem cell transplantation, and prior brentuximab vedotin exposure differed. Responses achieved at best were complete response, partial response or progressive disease. Repertoires were generated with immunoSEQ multiplex PCR, while TCRdb's copy carries only in-frame clones and drops some. The data contain tens of thousands of clones, approximately 80% of them singletons. This entry comes from a study of PD-1 blockade in classical Hodgkin lymphoma. About the research overall: Every 2 weeks, patients got 3 mg/kg intravenous nivolumab.

The CDR3 length is 12 residues. The V end was cut by 2 bases, the J end by 3 bases, with 5 bases between. Germline loops: CDR1 MNHNY, CDR2 SVGAGI (reference sequence). General study results and limits: Those achieving complete response showed baseline diversity like newly diagnosed patients. A significant rise in TCR diversity was seen by C4D1 for CD4+ cells but not for CD8+ cells.

V is TRBV6-6 and J is TRBJ2-7; D is perhaps TRBD2 (5 bases). This sequence was found in a human donor with classical Hodgkin lymphoma. This specimen consisted of peripheral blood mononuclear cells (PBMCs), obtained before the fourth cycle of nivolumab. The chain's CDR3 is CASSYDYYEQYF. The CDR3 DNA reads TGTGCCAGCAGTTACGACTACTACGAGCAGTACTTC.